This paragraph covers one TCR beta chain sequence. The source of the sample is a study of blood T cell repertoires in COVID-19. Across the whole study: Some COVID-19 samples were acute and others convalescent; all came from the United States, Italy and Spain. Sources were T cells, B-cell-depleted T cells, or PBMCs; the material itself was cDNA or gDNA.

The CDR3 consists of 15 residues. V gave up 1 base and J gave up 3 bases; unmatched junction bases: 6. CDR1 is MGHRA, CDR2 YSYEKL, per germline. Source study methods: Reference gene primer amplification gave estimated nucleated cell counts. Clones were sequenced by immunoSEQ multiplex PCR, and TCRdb holds only the in-frame ones, with some missing. The V and J calls and clone size were taken over from that table, and D and trimming were inferred from the DNA. The data contain over 90,000 clones, about nine tenths of them seen just once; the ten biggest clones take up around 5.3%. This chain links TRBV4-1 with TRBJ2-7, with 7 nucleotides matching TRBD1. The sample taken for sequencing was peripheral blood. The clonotype originates from a woman aged 45-65 years with COVID-19, enrolled during active disease. CDR3 sequence (DNA): TGCGCCAGCAGCCAAGTTTACAGGGGCCTCTACGAGCAGTACTTC. It codes for CASSQVYRGLYEQYF.